This TCR beta chain derives from a study of naive and memory T cell subsets. Study results and caveats: A few larger clonotypes appeared in naive repertoires, especially CD8, possibly memory cells re-expressing CD45RA. In CD4 and CD8 cells, diversity dropped from naive through EMRA.

V was trimmed by 2 bases and J by 3 bases, leaving 16 bases between them. This CDR3 is 16 amino acids long. Germline lookup yields CDR1 SEHNR and CDR2 FQNEAQ (reference sequence). An equimolar mix of two oligonucleotides served as the beta constant-region primer for TRBC1 and TRBC2. Nested alpha and beta constant-region primers with the SP2 primer drove four PCR rounds on ligated cDNA. MiXCR, run by TCRdb on the UMI-ligation and nested PCR reads, gives a single entry per CDR3 protein. The profile covers some 82,000 distinct CDR3 sequences, with around 9% appearing a single time and roughly 1.2% taken by the ten largest. CMV status came from CD4+ T cell IFNgamma after overnight CMV lysate stimulation of fresh PBMCs. Concerning this clonotype itself: No antigen is known for it.

The chain is built from TRBV7-9 and TRBJ2-5, with D possibly TRBD2 on 6 matching bases. Input material: naive CD8+ T cells from blood. The sequence was collected from a human donor in good health. The DNA of the CDR3 is TGTGCCAGCAGCTTAAATGGCGGGGACTGGGAAGAGACCCAGTACTTC. Its protein is CASSLNGGDWEETQYF.